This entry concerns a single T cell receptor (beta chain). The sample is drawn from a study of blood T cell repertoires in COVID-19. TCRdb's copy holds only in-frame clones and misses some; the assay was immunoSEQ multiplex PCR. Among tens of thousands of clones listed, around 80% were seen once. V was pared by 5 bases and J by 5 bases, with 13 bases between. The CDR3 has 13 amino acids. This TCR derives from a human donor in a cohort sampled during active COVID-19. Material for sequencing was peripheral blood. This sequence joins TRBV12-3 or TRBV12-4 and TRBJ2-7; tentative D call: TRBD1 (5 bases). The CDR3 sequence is CASSPAGFHEQYF. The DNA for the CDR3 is TGTGCCAGCAGTCCCGCAGGGTTCCACGAGCAGTACTTC.